These T cell receptor beta chains were read from a single sample in a study of T cells after yellow fever vaccination. One entry per CDR3 protein, called by TCRdb with MiXCR from the 5' RACE reads. The repertoire includes 150,000 to 200,000 distinct CDR3 sequences, about 11% of them detected once, and 36% sits in the top ten. Sequencing was performed on CD8+ T cells sorted from PBMCs, taken 15 days after the yellow fever booster vaccination. These TCRs come from a man between 18 and 35 years old who received the YFV17D yellow fever vaccine. Each CDR3 is given with its conserved first and last residue. The D gene is left open where the match is weak. Rows may omit the clone size; those that give it use once, few, many or a size class.

d_call	v_call	j_call	clone_size	cdr3_nt	cdr3_aa
-	TRBV6-5	TRBJ2-3	few	TGTGCCAGCAAGTATAGGGACATCAGCACAGATACGCAGTATTTT	CASKYRDISTDTQYF
-	TRBV28	TRBJ1-5	many	TGTGCCAGCAGTCCAGCATCTCCGGGACGGCCCCAGCATTTT	CASSPASPGRPQHF
-	TRBV20-1	TRBJ2-6	many	TGCAGTGCTACCGGGCCAGTAGTTCCCGCCAACGTCCTGACTTTC	CSATGPVVPANVLTF
-	TRBV7-8	TRBJ2-3	-	TGTGCCAGCAGCTTATTCTCCTCCTCAGTGGAAGATACGCAGTATTTT	CASSLFSSSVEDTQYF
-	TRBV7-6	TRBJ2-1	many	TGTGCCAGCAGCTTAGCCCCGGGGGCGGAACACAGGGTCGTCAATGAGCAGTTCTTC	CASSLAPGAEHRVVNEQFF
-	TRBV28	TRBJ2-5	-	TGTGCCAGCAACCCGGGGAGCTGGGAGACCCAGTACTTC	CASNPGSWETQYF
-	TRBV29-1	TRBJ2-1	many	TGCAGCGCTTGTAGAAGCTCCTACAATGAGCAGTTCTTC	CSACRSSYNEQFF
-	TRBV5-1	TRBJ2-7	few	TGCGCCAGCAGCCCAGGAGACAGAGAAAGCTCCTACGAGCAGTACTTC	CASSPGDRESSYEQYF
TRBD1	TRBV4-3	TRBJ1-5	-	TGCGCCAGCAGCCAAGCTCGTGTCGGCACAGGGGTTCTGGGGAGCCAGCCCCAGCATTTT	CASSQARVGTGVLGSQPQHF
-	TRBV6-6	TRBJ2-4	many	TGTGCCAGCATTGATACGGTCCGGAGTCAGTACTTC	CASIDTVRSQYF
TRBD1	TRBV6-5	TRBJ2-7	-	TGTGCCAGCAGTTACGGGACAGTCCACGAGCAGTACTTC	CASSYGTVHEQYF
TRBD2	TRBV6-4	TRBJ2-3	-	TGTGCCAGCAGTGAACTAGCGGGGACCACAGATACGCAGTATTTT	CASSELAGTTDTQYF
-	TRBV4-3	TRBJ1-5	-	TGCGCCAGCAGCCAAGAAGAAGCGGGGGGCCAGCCCCAGCATTTT	CASSQEEAGGQPQHF
-	TRBV13	TRBJ1-3	-	TGTGCCAGCAGCTCAGGAGGGAAAGGAAACACCATATATTTT	CASSSGGKGNTIYF
TRBD1	TRBV7-9	TRBJ1-2	few	TGTGCCAGCAGCTTGGGACAGCAGAATGGCTACACCTTC	CASSLGQQNGYTF
-	TRBV12-3/TRBV12-4	TRBJ2-1	few	TGTGCCAGCAGTAAGTCATTGGCAGTAGCCTACAATGAGCAGTTCTTC	CASSKSLAVAYNEQFF
TRBD1	TRBV7-9	TRBJ1-2	few	TGTGCCAGCACCCCTAAACTTCGGGACAGGCGACACTATGGCTACACCTTC	CASTPKLRDRRHYGYTF
-	TRBV27	TRBJ1-1	-	TGTGCCAGCAGAAAGACAGGAGCAAGCACTGAAGCTTTCTTT	CASRKTGASTEAFF
TRBD1	TRBV7-9	TRBJ2-3	few	TGTGCCAGCAGCTTTAGCCCCGTGACAGGGCGCACAGATACGCAGTATTTT	CASSFSPVTGRTDTQYF
-	TRBV12-3/TRBV12-4	TRBJ1-2	-	TGTGCCAGCAGGCCCTCAGGGGGCTACACCTTC	CASRPSGGYTF
-	TRBV12-3/TRBV12-4	TRBJ1-1	many	TGTGCCAGCAGTTCCCGGACCGCAATGAACACTGAAGCTTTCTTT	CASSSRTAMNTEAFF
-	TRBV12-3/TRBV12-4	TRBJ2-7	few	TGTGCCAGCAGTCGAACGCATCCGGGCGAGCAGTACTTC	CASSRTHPGEQYF
TRBD1	TRBV4-3	TRBJ2-2	few	TGCGCCAGCAGCCAAGATCCCGCAGGGGGTCTTGCCGGGGAGCTGTTTTTT	CASSQDPAGGLAGELFF
-	TRBV4-3	TRBJ1-1	-	TGCGCCAGCAGACACAGGAGTTACACTGAAGCTTTCTTT	CASRHRSYTEAFF
TRBD2	TRBV3-1	TRBJ2-1	-	TGTGCCAGCAGCCAAGCTTGGACTAGCGGGGGGCTCTACAATGAGCAGTTCTTC	CASSQAWTSGGLYNEQFF
-	TRBV6-2/TRBV6-3	TRBJ1-2	-	TGTGCCAGCAGTTACGACCGGGGGACGGACGGCTACACCTTC	CASSYDRGTDGYTF
-	TRBV6-5	TRBJ1-1	few	TGTGCCAGCAGTTACGGCGAAGGGGGCACTGAAGCTTTCTTT	CASSYGEGGTEAFF
TRBD1	TRBV4-1	TRBJ1-2	few	TGCGCCAGCAGCCAAGTTTTGGGGACAGGGAGTATCTATGGCTACACCTTC	CASSQVLGTGSIYGYTF
-	TRBV10-3	TRBJ2-1	few	TGTGCCACCCTAGACTTCTACAATGAGCAGTTCTTC	CATLDFYNEQFF
TRBD2	TRBV4-1	TRBJ2-5	-	TGCGCCAGCAGCCAAGATTTTTGGCTAGCGGGGAGGGAGACCCAGTACTTC	CASSQDFWLAGRETQYF
-	TRBV19	TRBJ1-2	few	TGTGCCAGTAGTGGTACAGGGATTGGTTATGGCTACACCTTC	CASSGTGIGYGYTF
-	TRBV4-1	TRBJ2-7	many	TGCGCCAGCAGCTTCGACTCCCTCTACGAGCTGTACTTC	CASSFDSLYELYF
-	TRBV29-1	TRBJ2-3	-	TGCAGCGTTGAACCTTTCGGGGGCATAGATACGCAGTATTTT	CSVEPFGGIDTQYF
TRBD1	TRBV6-5	TRBJ2-3	-	TGTGCCAGCAGGGGGAGCACAGGGGGTCTCGCCACAGATACGCAGTATTTT	CASRGSTGGLATDTQYF
-	TRBV28	TRBJ2-3	few	TGTGCCAGCACCCCCTTGGCCTCAGATACGCAGTATTTT	CASTPLASDTQYF
-	TRBV27	TRBJ2-7	-	TGTGCCAGCAGCCTCGGACAGAACGAGCAGTACTTC	CASSLGQNEQYF
-	TRBV6-5	TRBJ1-1	many	TGTGCCAGCAGCCCTCCCTCCAGGGGGAACACTGAAGCTTTCTTT	CASSPPSRGNTEAFF
-	TRBV15	TRBJ2-7	few	TGTGCCACCAGCAGTTTTCAGGGAAGTAGTTACGAGCAGTACTTC	CATSSFQGSSYEQYF
-	TRBV4-1	TRBJ2-2	-	TGCGCCAGCAGCCCGTTAGGGACACCCACCGGGGAGCTGTTTTTT	CASSPLGTPTGELFF
TRBD2	TRBV20-1	TRBJ2-3	few	TGCAGTGCTAGGCCGGGGGGGGGCCGAACAGATACGCAGTATTTT	CSARPGGGRTDTQYF
TRBD1	TRBV29-1	TRBJ2-3	few	TGCAGCGTTGAAGGCAGGGGGCTTATAGATACGCAGTATTTT	CSVEGRGLIDTQYF
TRBD1	TRBV7-8	TRBJ2-7	many	TGTGCCAGCAGCTTAGGACAGGGTCTATACGAGCAGTACTTC	CASSLGQGLYEQYF
-	TRBV9	TRBJ1-3	-	TGTGCCAGCAGCGGATACAGGGCTGGAAACACCATATATTTT	CASSGYRAGNTIYF
-	TRBV7-2	TRBJ2-3	-	TGTGCCAGCAGCCCGACGGACTCTAGCACAGATACGCAGTATTTT	CASSPTDSSTDTQYF
TRBD2	TRBV5-6	TRBJ2-7	few	TGTGCCAGCAGGTTGCTCCGGGACTATTCCGAGCAGTACTTC	CASRLLRDYSEQYF
-	TRBV7-9	TRBJ1-6	-	TGTGCCAGCAGCTTAGATGTAGCGAGCTCCTATAATTCACCCCTCCACTTT	CASSLDVASSYNSPLHF
-	TRBV24-1	TRBJ2-2	many	TGTGCCACCAGTGATCAGACGGTCACCGGGGAGCTGTTTTTT	CATSDQTVTGELFF
TRBD2	TRBV9	TRBJ2-5	-	TGTGCCAGCAGCGTAGTGAGCGGGGGTAAAGAGACCCAGTACTTC	CASSVVSGGKETQYF
TRBD2	TRBV5-1	TRBJ2-2	-	TGCGCCAGCAGCCCGCCGACTAGCGGGGTCACCGGGGAGCTGTTTTTT	CASSPPTSGVTGELFF
-	TRBV4-1	TRBJ2-3	-	TGCGCCAGCAGCCAATTTGAAGAGGGGTATAATACGCAGTATTTT	CASSQFEEGYNTQYF
TRBD1	TRBV20-1	TRBJ1-2	-	TGCAGTGCTAGCCACCAAGCTGACAGGGGTGGGTATGGCTACACCTTC	CSASHQADRGGYGYTF
-	TRBV24-1	TRBJ2-2	few	TGTGCCACCACGACGGGGGAGGAGGCCGGGGAGCTGTTTTTT	CATTTGEEAGELFF
-	TRBV3-2	TRBJ2-5	-	TGTGCCAGCAGCCAAAAGAGGCCCCCGGGGGGGTCTGTCCGAGAGACCCAGTACTTC	CASSQKRPPGGSVRETQYF